What follows is one T cell receptor beta chain and its context. The sample holds a few counts of this clonotype. This clone's antigen is unknown. Base qualities were left out, and no much larger clone turns up one base away. The sample originates from a study of response to subunit inactivated influenza vaccine (dated by TCRdb to about 2018). Regarding the research as a whole: The study used deep quantitative T cell receptor repertoire profiling to track responses to a trivalent subunit inactivated influenza vaccine.

Broader findings and caveats from the paper: The authors suggested that each seasonal influenza vaccination may recruit only a limited number of new T cells.

The meaning of the sample's time point label: approximately 47 days after influenza vaccine administration. The library was built by means of RT-PCR. Sequencer: Illumina HiSeq 2500. In-frame beta chains were kept once TCRdb had trimmed the public reads at Q25 with fastp and called clones with MiXCR. Each entry merges the rows of one CDR3 protein and shows their most common DNA and genes. The sample records some 500,000 distinct CDR3 sequences, 10% to 15% of which are singletons. Around 13% of the sample comes from the top ten. From its cysteine to its phenylalanine, the CDR3 spans 15 amino acids. Just the 45-base CDR3 DNA is kept, in frame starting at base 1. After removal of 5 bases from V and 5 bases from J, the junction retains 13 bases not matched to a gene. CDR1 and CDR2 (DFQATT, SNEGSKA) derive from the germline V gene (reference sequence).

Here the chain combines TRBV20-1 and TRBJ2-7, and 9 bases in between align with TRBD1. The TCR sequence derives from a man aged 50 or older who received an inactivated influenza vaccine. Donor details come from another sample of the same person, matched by shared clones. The sequencing used PBMCs from blood, collected about 40 days after vaccination. The nucleotides read TGCAGTGCTGACGCTACTGGGACAGGGAGTAACGAGCAGTACTTC. Its protein reads: CSADATGTGSNEQYF.